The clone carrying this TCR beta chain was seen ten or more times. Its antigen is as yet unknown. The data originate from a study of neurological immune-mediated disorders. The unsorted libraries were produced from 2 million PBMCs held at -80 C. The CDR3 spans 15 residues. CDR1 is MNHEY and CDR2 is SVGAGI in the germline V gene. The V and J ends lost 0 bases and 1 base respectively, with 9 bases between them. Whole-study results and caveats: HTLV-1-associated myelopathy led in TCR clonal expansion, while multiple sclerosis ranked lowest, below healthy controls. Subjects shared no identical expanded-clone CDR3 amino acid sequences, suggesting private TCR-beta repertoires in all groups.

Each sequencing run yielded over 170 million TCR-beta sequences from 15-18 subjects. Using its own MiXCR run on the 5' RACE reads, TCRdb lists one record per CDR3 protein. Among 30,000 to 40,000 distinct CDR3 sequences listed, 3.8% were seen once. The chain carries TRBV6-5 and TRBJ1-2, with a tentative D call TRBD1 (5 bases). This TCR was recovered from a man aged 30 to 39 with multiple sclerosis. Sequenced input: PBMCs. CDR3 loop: CASSYSGGVNYGYTF. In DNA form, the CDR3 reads TGTGCCAGCAGTTACTCTGGGGGGGTTAACTATGGCTACACCTTC.